Below, 3 T cell receptor beta chains from the same sample are listed, as sequenced in a study of blood T cell repertoires in COVID-19. Profiling relied on immunoSEQ multiplex PCR, and the TCRdb table lists in-frame clones only, not all of them. The repertoire holds tens of thousands of clones, with 85% to 90% as singletons. Input material: peripheral blood. These receptors were taken from a man in his fifties with active COVID-19.

V is TRBV20-1 and J is TRBJ1-5; D not certain. V shed 3 bases and J shed 6 bases, with 9 bases lying between them. Germline CDR1 DFQATT, CDR2 SNEGSKA (reference sequence). CDR3 size: 12 residues. The CDR3 region is CSASEGTQPQHF. The CDR3 nucleotides are TGCAGTGCTAGTGAGGGCACTCAGCCCCAGCATTTT.

This clone occurred a few times. J is TRBJ2-2 and V is TRBV29-1, with 7 bases that match TRBD1. The ends lost 7 bases at V and 5 bases at J; junction bases unmatched: 4. Germline V lookup: CDR1 SQVTM, CDR2 ANQGSEA. The CDR3 loop spans 12 amino acids. CDR3: CSASTGTGELFF. The CDR3 coding sequence is TGCAGCGCCTCGACAGGGACCGGGGAGCTGTTTTTT.

The V call is TRBV7-9, the J call TRBJ2-7; 10 nucleotides match TRBD2. This CDR3 contains 16 residues. Per germline, CDR1 SEHNR and CDR2 FQNEAQ (reference sequence). After removal of 8 bases from V and 7 bases from J, the junction contained 17 bases not matched to a gene. The CDR3 DNA reads TGTGCCAGCTCCACGCTCAGCCAAGCGGGGGGGCCTGAGCAGTACTTC. Its translation: CASSTLSQAGGPEQYF.